This TCR beta chain was captured by sequencing in a study of blood T cell repertoires in COVID-19. About the research overall: Samples of COVID-19 (acute and convalescent) were obtained from the United States, Italy and Spain. Sample material is recorded as cDNA or gDNA derived from T cells, B-cell-depleted T cells, or PBMCs.

Participant reports of clinical history set cohort assignment. Participants classified as exposed had met a COVID-19 case within 2 weeks before study entry. Germline assignment: CDR1 SGHRS and CDR2 YFSETQ. Trimming took 0 bases from V and 7 from J, leaving 12 bases between them. The CDR3 contains 14 residues. The assay was immunoSEQ multiplex PCR, and TCRdb's table has in-frame clones only and misses some. In the table there are some 300,000 clones, 89% of which are singletons. The material sequenced was PBMCs or T cells enriched from blood (not recorded which). The chain is built from TRBV5-1 and TRBJ2-3; a possible D gene is TRBD1 (6 bases). This clonotype was sampled from a woman aged 45-65 years who had been exposed to COVID-19. The CDR3 sequence is CASSLDRAQNTQYF. Written as DNA, the CDR3 is TGCGCCAGCAGCTTGGACAGGGCGCAGAATACGCAGTATTTT.